This T cell receptor beta chain was sequenced for a study of tumor and adjacent non-tumor tissue in lung cancer. Study in general: There were 11 to 13 adenocarcinoma, a couple of squamous cell carcinoma and 1 small cell lung cancer cases.

Per germline, CDR1 DFQATT and CDR2 SNEGSKA (reference sequence). V shed 5 bases and J shed 0 bases, with 11 bases lying between them. CDR3 size: 14 residues. This sample's RNA came from whole unsorted tissue. This non-tumor lung sample came from over 3 cm beyond the tumor edge. Three rounds of nested PCR, following a modified ARM-PCR protocol, produced the TCRbeta library. TCRdb reprocessed the multiplex PCR reads with MiXCR, giving one entry per CDR3 protein. In the table there are 90,000 to 100,000 distinct CDR3 sequences, 80% of which are singletons. This clonotype appeared many times. The receptor was isolated from a man in his sixties with small cell lung cancer. The chain combines TRBV20-1 with TRBJ2-1; D is uncertain. Sequencing was performed on distant non-tumor lung tissue. In nucleotides, the CDR3 is TGCAGTGCTGCGAGACGGACCTCCTACAATGAGCAGTTCTTC. Its protein is CSAARRTSYNEQFF.